This TCR beta chain was captured by sequencing in a study of blood T cell repertoires in COVID-19. Libraries were prepared by immunoSEQ multiplex PCR; TCRdb keeps only in-frame clonotypes and omits some of them. Among about 250,000 clones listed, 90% were seen once. Sequencing was performed on peripheral blood. The clonotype comes from a woman aged 60-75 years with COVID-19, enrolled during active disease.

The CDR3 reads CASSTSGGTSYEQYF. The CDR3, as DNA: TGTGCCAGCAGTACTAGCGGGGGGACCTCTTACGAGCAGTACTTC. This chain joins TRBV5-4 and TRBJ2-7; 12 bases agree with TRBD2. The germline CDR1 and CDR2 sequences are SGHNT and YYREEE (reference sequence). Germline trimming cut 5 bases from V and 4 bases from J; bases unmatched to any gene: 7. This CDR3 region has 15 residues.